The 12 T cell receptor beta chains listed next were all sequenced from one sample in a study of blood T cell repertoires in COVID-19 (dated by TCRdb to about 2020). Library construction relied on the immunoSEQ multiplex PCR assay. TCRdb limited this immuneACCESS table to in-frame rearrangements with V and J called. A share of clones is missing; checked studies link under half to unresolved V genes, and the rest is unexplained. The sample yields 150,000 to 200,000 clones; 86% were counted once. The top ten constitute around 0.99% of the sample. Material: peripheral blood. The receptors were gathered from a man between 18 and 29 years old with acute or convalescent COVID-19.

This chain links TRBV29-1 with TRBJ1-2; 8 bases align to TRBD1. CDR3 length equals 11 residues. Germline V gene sequence: CDR1 SQVTM, CDR2 ANQGSEA. Losses at the gene ends were 7 bases for V and 8 bases for J; bases not matched to a gene: 6. The CDR3 bases are TGCAGCGCAGGACAGGGAGGCGGCTACACCTTC. It is translated as CSAGQGGGYTF.

The rearrangement links TRBV6-6 to TRBJ2-7, with D possibly TRBD1 on 5 matching bases. Germline V lookup: CDR1 MNHNY, CDR2 SVGAGI (reference sequence). The CDR3 is made up of 13 amino acids. Trimming left V 7 bases short and J 0 bases short, with 10 bases between. The CDR3 nucleotides read TGTGCCAGCAACCGACAGTCCTCCTACGAGCAGTACTTC. Its translation is CASNRQSSYEQYF.

The table lists this clone with a few counts. The rearrangement joins TRBV5-1 to TRBJ2-1; 7 nucleotides agree with TRBD1. The J segment lost 4 bases and the V segment lost 0 bases, leaving 4 bases of the junction unmatched. The germline CDR1 and CDR2 sequences are SGHRS and YFSETQ. The CDR3 totals 15 residues. The CDR3 DNA reads TGCGCCAGCAGCTTGGGGGGACAGAATTACAATGAGCAGTTCTTC. The encoded protein is CASSLGGQNYNEQFF.

This chain joins TRBV28 and TRBJ1-6, with 8 bases fitting TRBD1. This CDR3 spans 15 amino acids. V trimming: 5 bases; J trimming: 5 bases; junction bases outside the gene matches: 5. CDR1 and CDR2 (germline): MDHEN, SYDVKM. CDR3 sequence reads: CASSSQDRDNSPLHF. The CDR3 DNA follows: TGTGCCAGCAGTAGCCAGGACAGGGATAATTCACCCCTCCACTTT.

This sequence joins TRBV7-3 and TRBJ2-1, with 9 bases matching TRBD2. The CDR3 is made up of 15 amino acids. Germline assignment: CDR1 SGHTA and CDR2 FQGTGA. After removal of 5 bases from V and 9 bases from J, the junction contained 11 bases not matched to a gene. CDR3 nucleotides: TGTGCCAGCAGCCTTCAGCGGGGGGCCGCGAGTGAGCAGTTCTTC. This sequence encodes CASSLQRGAASEQFF.

Worth noting for this clone: One end of the junction varies from germline; a read error may be responsible. J is TRBJ2-2 and V is TRBV2, with D possibly TRBD2 on 6 matching bases. Germline loops: CDR1 SNHLY, CDR2 FYNNEI. The CDR3 extends over 15 amino acids. CDR3 in DNA: TGTGCCAGCAGTGAAGCGCCACTAGCCGCCGGGGAACTGTTTTTT. Its translation is CASSEAPLAAGELFF.

V usage is TRBV7-6 and J usage is TRBJ2-5; D possibly corresponds to TRBD1 (7 bases). The CDR3 spans 15 residues. The V end lost 0 bases, the J end lost 4 bases, and 12 bases lay between the germline ends. Germline-derived CDR1 and CDR2 are SGHVS and FNYEAQ. CDR3 DNA sequence: TGTGCCAGCAGCTTAGCGAGACAGGGAGGAGAGACCCAGTACTTC. This encodes CASSLARQGGETQYF.

The chain joins TRBV15 to TRBJ1-1, with 10 bases aligning to TRBD1. Germline V gene lookup returns CDR1 LNHNV and CDR2 YYDKDF (reference sequence). After removal of 1 base from V and 5 bases from J, the junction contained 1 base not matched to a gene. This CDR3 region has 14 residues. CDR3 sequence reads: CATSRVDRGTEAFF. The CDR3, as DNA: TGTGCCACCAGCAGAGTGGACAGGGGGACTGAAGCTTTCTTT.

The table lists this clone with a few counts. V is TRBV6-5 and J is TRBJ1-5, with 12 nucleotides matching TRBD1. V was clipped by 11 bases and J by 6 bases; unmatched bases: 8. The CDR3 is 14 amino acids. CDR1 MNHEY and CDR2 SVGAGI come from the germline V gene. The CDR3 nucleotides are TGTGCCGGCGGGACAGGGGGCTCTGTTCAGCCCCAGCATTTT. This sequence encodes CAGGTGGSVQPQHF.

The gene calls are TRBV10-3 and TRBJ2-2; D might be TRBD1 (5 bases). CDR1 is ENHRY and CDR2 is SYGVKD in the germline V gene. The CDR3 is 18 residues long. V lost 0 bases to trimming and J lost 1 base, with 15 bases between them. The CDR3 DNA reads TGTGCCATCAGTGAGTCGGGCGCAGGGCTGGGGAACACCGGGGAGCTGTTTTTT. This translates into CAISESGAGLGNTGELFF.

The chain uses TRBV5-8 and TRBJ2-7, with 8 bases lining up with TRBD1. The CDR3 sequence is 13 residues long. The germline gives CDR1 SGHTS, CDR2 YDEGEE. V shed 4 bases and J 3 bases; nucleotides not matched to a gene: 3. CDR3 in DNA: TGTGCCAGCAGCCCAGACAGGGGCTACGAGCAGTACTTC. It is translated as CASSPDRGYEQYF.

V usage is TRBV2 and J usage is TRBJ1-6; 8 bases align to TRBD1. J gave up 9 bases and V 6 bases, and 7 bases lay outside the gene matches. This CDR3 has 14 residues. Germline CDR1 SNHLY, CDR2 FYNNEI. CDR3: CASSGDRGLSPLHF. DNA for the CDR3: TGTGCCAGCAGCGGTGACAGGGGACTTTCACCCCTCCACTTT.